Shown below are 25 T cell receptor beta chains from a single sample sequenced in a study of shared clonotypes between healthy human individuals. Generated by immunoSEQ multiplex PCR, the TCRdb table keeps only in-frame clones and is missing some. The sample has fewer than 700,000 clones; roughly four fifths are singletons. The material sequenced was PBMCs. The source of these receptors is a woman aged 40 to 50 in good health. Some clones in this sample may be carry-over from other donors' samples.

A word on this clone: One end of the junction does not line up with germline, which may come from a read error. J is TRBJ1-1 and V is TRBV7-7; 8 bases line up with TRBD1. Germline V gene lookup returns CDR1 SSHAT and CDR2 FNYEAQ (reference sequence). The CDR3 loop spans 15 amino acids. The CDR3 reads CASSPDDRGLTEAFF. The CDR3 DNA reads as TGTGCTAGCAGCCCTGACGACAGGGGATTAACTGAAGCTTTCTTT.

The V call is TRBV14, the J call TRBJ2-3; D might be TRBD2 (5 bases). With 4 bases removed from V and 0 bases from J, the gap between germline ends came to 8 bases. The CDR3 consists of 14 residues. The V gene's germline CDR1 is SGHDN and CDR2 FVKESK. The CDR3 loop reads CASSRGGSTDTQYF. CDR3 in DNA: TGTGCCAGCAGCCGAGGCGGGAGCACAGATACGCAGTATTTT.

V gene TRBV7-3 combines with J gene TRBJ2-3, with 9 nucleotides matching TRBD1. The CDR3 has 15 amino acids. Germline assignment: CDR1 SGHTA and CDR2 FQGTGA. After removal of 5 bases from V and 2 bases from J, the junction contained 5 bases not matched to a gene. CDR3 residues: CASSQTGGDTDTQYF. For the CDR3, the DNA is TGTGCCAGCAGCCAAACAGGGGGCGACACAGATACGCAGTATTTT.

A few counts support this clone. The rearrangement joins TRBV7-6 to TRBJ2-7; the D gene could be TRBD1 or TRBD2 (7 bases each). This CDR3 comprises 14 residues. CDR1 and CDR2 from the germline V gene are SGHVS and FNYEAQ. Trimming took off 1 base at V and 6 bases at J, with 13 bases between the two ends. The CDR3 is CASSLVAGGAEQYF. Here the CDR3 DNA reads TGTGCCAGCAGCTTAGTGGCAGGGGGGGCCGAGCAGTACTTC.

This clone was observed a few times. This chain joins TRBV9 and TRBJ1-4; D is unclear. The CDR3 totals 14 residues. V lost 0 bases and J lost 3, with 6 bases in between. The germline gives CDR1 SGDLS, CDR2 YYNGEE. CDR3 in amino acids: CASSVAGANEKLFF. In DNA, the CDR3 is TGTGCCAGCAGCGTAGCAGGCGCTAATGAAAAACTGTTTTTT.

V is TRBV6-1 and J is TRBJ2-3; D tentatively fits TRBD1 or TRBD2 (6 bases each). The germline V and J ends were trimmed by 4 bases and 0 bases, with 11 bases remaining between them. Per germline, CDR1 MNHNS and CDR2 SASEGT. The CDR3 sequence is 15 residues long. CDR3 nucleotides: TGTGCCAGCAGTGCGGGGGCTTCTAGCACAGATACGCAGTATTTT. It specifies CASSAGASSTDTQYF.

To note about this clone: The sample holds other DNA sequences that translate to the same CDR3. In nucleotides, the CDR3 is TGTGCCAGCAGTCCTAGCGGGAGGGCTCGGACCGGGGAGCTGTTTTTT. Encoded protein: CASSPSGRARTGELFF. The J gene is TRBJ2-2, the V gene TRBV28; 12 nucleotides line up with TRBD2. The junction had 6 bases not matched to a gene; V was cut back by 5 bases and J by 5 bases. The CDR3 loop spans 16 amino acids. Per germline, CDR1 MDHEN and CDR2 SYDVKM.

The V and J genes are TRBV7-2 and TRBJ2-1; 7 positions match TRBD1. Trimming removed 5 bases from V and 7 bases from J; junction bases left unmatched: 11. The CDR3 is made up of 15 amino acids. The germline V gene encodes CDR1 SGHTA and CDR2 FQGNSA. The CDR3 is CASSAPGQRNNEQFF. CDR3 nucleotides: TGTGCCAGCAGCGCCCCGGGACAGAGAAATAATGAGCAGTTCTTC. Variable domain in full (rest from reference TRBV7-2 and TRBJ2-1): GAGVSQSPSNKVTEKGKDVELRCDPISGHTALYWYRQSLGQGLEFLIYFQGNSAPDKSGLPSDRFSAERTGGSVSTLTIQRTQQEDSAVYLCASSAPGQRNNEQFFGPGTRLTVL.

This clone was seen a single time. The chain joins TRBV7-9 to TRBJ2-7; D uncertain. The CDR3 extends over 15 amino acids. The germline V and J ends were trimmed by 5 bases and 3 bases, with 17 bases remaining between them. Germline-derived CDR1 and CDR2 are SEHNR and FQNEAQ (reference sequence). Here the CDR3 DNA reads TGTGCCAGCAGCCGCCAGAATGCAGCCAACTACGAGCAGTACTTC. This sequence encodes CASSRQNAANYEQYF.

The chain carries TRBV2 and TRBJ2-7; TRBD1 agrees at 7 bases. There are 15 residues in the CDR3. Germline lookup yields CDR1 SNHLY and CDR2 FYNNEI. The ends lost 5 bases at V and 2 bases at J; junction bases unmatched: 9. The CDR3 region has the DNA TGTGCCAGCAGTCAAGGACAGGCCCCTACCTACGAGCAGTACTTC. Protein sequence: CASSQGQAPTYEQYF.

Remarks on this clone: The same CDR3 can be traced to other DNA sequences in this sample. V usage is TRBV5-6 and J usage is TRBJ2-6, with unresolved D. Per the germline V gene, CDR1 is SGHDT and CDR2 is YYEEEE. Between the trimmed V and J ends, which lost 0 bases and 1 base, there was a span of 5 bases. This CDR3 spans 15 amino acids. CDR3 DNA sequence: TGTGCCAGCAGCTTGGGCGCGTCTGGGGCCAACGTCCTGACTTTC. Translating gives CASSLGASGANVLTF.

As to this clone: A read error is likely here: a far larger clone is one base away. The chain carries TRBV9 and TRBJ2-7, with 8 bases that match TRBD1. Germline V CDR1 and CDR2: SGDLS, YYNGEE. The length of the CDR3 is 14 residues. The CDR3 DNA reads as TGTGCCAGCAGCACACAGGGGGTACCCTACGAGCACTACTTC. Its translation: CASSTQGVPYEHYF.

The chain employs TRBV5-1 and TRBJ2-3, with a weak D call TRBD2 (5 bases). The CDR3 totals 16 residues. The V end lost 5 bases, the J end lost 0 bases, and 16 bases lay between the germline ends. Looked up from germline, CDR1 is SGHRS and CDR2 is YFSETQ. The CDR3 region is CASRAQVASSTDTQYF. Here the CDR3 DNA reads TGCGCCAGCAGGGCCCAGGTAGCGTCCAGCACAGATACGCAGTATTTT. Supplemented by reference TRBV5-1 and TRBJ2-3, the full variable domain reads KAGVTQTPRYLIKTRGQQVTLSCSPISGHRSVSWYQQTPGQGLQFLFEYFSETQRNKGNFPGRFSGRQFSNSRSEMNVSTLELGDSALYLCASRAQVASSTDTQYFGPGTRLTVL.

This clone has ten or more counts. In the same sample, other DNA sequences code for this CDR3. The rearrangement uses TRBV19 and TRBJ2-2; D is unclear. CDR3 size: 15 residues. V was clipped by 0 bases and J by 7 bases, with 12 bases between them. The germline gives CDR1 LNHDA, CDR2 SQIVND (reference sequence). DNA of the CDR3: TGTGCCAGTAGTATAGATCGTGGGGATATCGGGGAGCTGTTTTTT. Amino acids: CASSIDRGDIGELFF.

J is TRBJ2-5 and V is TRBV4-1; D is uncertain. Germline V lookup: CDR1 MGHRA, CDR2 YSYEKL. CDR3 length equals 15 residues. Trimming removed 0 bases from V and 0 bases from J, with 8 bases in between. Here the CDR3 DNA reads TGCGCCAGCAGCCAAGAAGGCAGGTACCAAGAGACCCAGTACTTC. Its translation: CASSQEGRYQETQYF.

The genes are TRBV10-3 and TRBJ2-5; unclear D gene. The germline V and J ends were trimmed by 6 bases and 1 base, with 15 bases remaining between them. Germline V gene lookup returns CDR1 ENHRY and CDR2 SYGVKD. The CDR3 has 15 residues. This chain's CDR3 is CAISRYGNGQETQYF. The CDR3 DNA reads TGTGCCATCAGCCGATATGGGAACGGCCAAGAGACCCAGTACTTC.

The V gene is TRBV28, the J gene TRBJ1-5; D might be TRBD1 (6 bases). The CDR3 sequence is 13 residues long. The V gene lost 6 bases and the J gene lost 4 bases, with 10 bases spanning the gap. The V gene's germline CDR1 is MDHEN and CDR2 SYDVKM. CDR3 in amino acids: CASSDDRNQPQHF. As DNA, the CDR3 is TGTGCCAGCAGCGACGACAGGAATCAGCCCCAGCATTTT.

This clone was found many times. J is TRBJ2-5 and V is TRBV30; D call uncertain. This CDR3 has 13 amino acids. Trimming cost V 3 bases and J 5 bases, with 13 bases left between them. Germline values: CDR1 GTSNPN, CDR2 SVGIG (reference sequence). The CDR3 spells CAWSANIRETQYF. DNA of the CDR3: TGTGCCTGGAGCGCCAACATCCGGGAGACCCAGTACTTC.

Of note for this clone: The identical CDR3 is also encoded by other nucleotide sequences in the sample. The chain has TRBV30 and TRBJ1-1, with D maybe TRBD1 (5 bases). Germline V gene sequence: CDR1 GTSNPN, CDR2 SVGIG (reference sequence). The length of the CDR3 is 13 residues. Trimming stripped 4 bases from V and 6 bases from J, with 15 bases between. The DNA for the CDR3 is TGTGCCTGGATCTACTCCCGGGGCTCTGAAGCTTTCTTT. Translating it yields CAWIYSRGSEAFF.

This clone showed up just once. This chain joins TRBV28 and TRBJ1-1, with 8 bases fitting TRBD1. The CDR3 extends over 14 amino acids. Losses at the gene ends were 6 bases for V and 3 bases for J; bases not matched to a gene: 6. Germline-derived CDR1 and CDR2 are MDHEN and SYDVKM. CDR3 protein: CASSLRGQDTEAFF. CDR3 bases: TGTGCCAGCAGCCTCAGGGGGCAGGACACTGAAGCTTTCTTT.

On this clone: Other nucleotide sequences from this sample produce the same CDR3. Here the CDR3 DNA reads TGCGCCAGCAGCCAAGACTGGGGCCAAGAGACCCAGTACTTC. Its translation is CASSQDWGQETQYF. The V call is TRBV4-1, the J call TRBJ2-5; unclear D gene. CDR1 is MGHRA and CDR2 is YSYEKL in the germline V gene. CDR3 length: 14 amino acids. The germline V and J ends were trimmed by 0 bases and 1 base, with 6 bases remaining between them.

The rearrangement links TRBV6-5 to TRBJ1-1; 7 bases are a match to TRBD1. This CDR3 comprises 14 residues. J gave up 11 bases and V 4 bases, and 13 bases lay outside the gene matches. Germline-derived CDR1 and CDR2 are MNHEY and SVGAGI. The CDR3 sequence is CASSLQTGTVGAFF. The CDR3 DNA reads as TGTGCCAGCAGTTTGCAGACCGGGACAGTAGGCGCTTTCTTT.

CDR3 amino acids: CASTLNTYEQYF. As DNA, the CDR3 is TGTGCCAGCACCCTAAACACCTACGAGCAGTACTTC. V gene TRBV28 combines with J gene TRBJ2-7; D is unclear. Trimming stripped 7 bases from V and 2 bases from J, with 9 bases between. Per germline, CDR1 MDHEN and CDR2 SYDVKM. This CDR3 is 12 amino acids long.

The chain couples TRBV5-6 to TRBJ1-3, with no clear D. The germline V and J ends were trimmed by 0 bases and 0 bases, with 10 bases remaining between them. CDR1 and CDR2 from the germline V gene are SGHDT and YYEEEE. This CDR3 region has 16 residues. The CDR3 bases are TGTGCCAGCAGCTTGGCCAGAACGCACTCTGGAAACACCATATATTTT. Translating it yields CASSLARTHSGNTIYF.

The rearrangement links TRBV15 to TRBJ1-1; D may be TRBD1 (6 bases). Germline CDR1 is LNHNV and CDR2 is YYDKDF (reference sequence). This CDR3 is built from 14 residues. V was cut by 0 bases and J by 4 bases, with 9 bases left in between. The CDR3 coding sequence is TGTGCCACCAGCAGAGAACCAGGGGTCACTGAAGCTTTCTTT. The encoded protein is CATSREPGVTEAFF.